Shown below are 2 T cell receptor beta chains from a single sample sequenced in a study of CD8+ T cells in alopecia areata. It was cDNA, reverse transcribed from extracted RNA, that served as the sequencing template. The assay was immunoSEQ multiplex PCR, and TCRdb's table has in-frame clones only and misses some. The table lists 150,000 to 200,000 clones, about 65% of them singletons, with approximately 1.4% in the top ten. Treatment meaning: oral pan-JAK inhibitor, 5-10 mg twice daily. The sample in question was CD4+ T cells sorted from blood, obtained between weeks 49 and 50, from a patient treated with tofacitinib. These receptors were collected from a human donor with alopecia areata.

Turning to this clone: Other nucleotide sequences in the sample specify the same CDR3. The chain combines TRBV9 with TRBJ1-5; D uncertain. This CDR3 has 14 residues. Germline values: CDR1 SGDLS, CDR2 YYNGEE. Trimming took off 2 bases at V and 0 bases at J, with 6 bases between the two ends. The CDR3 DNA is TGTGCCAGCAGCGTCAGTTATAGCAATCAGCCCCAGCATTTT. It encodes CASSVSYSNQPQHF. Full variable domain (remainder filled in from reference TRBV9 and TRBJ1-5): DSGVTQTPKHLITATGQRVTLRCSPRSGDLSVYWYQQSLDQGLQFLIQYYNGEERAKGNILERFSAQQFPDLHSELNLSSLELGDSALYFCASSVSYSNQPQHFGDGTRLSIL.

This clone was detected only a few times. The chain has TRBV4-2 and TRBJ2-5; 10 bases agree with TRBD2. The germline gives CDR1 LGHNA, CDR2 YNFKEQ. J lost 5 bases, V lost 0 bases, and 3 bases had no gene match. The CDR3 contains 15 residues. The CDR3 is CASSQDLAGVETQYF. DNA for the CDR3: TGTGCCAGCAGCCAAGATCTAGCGGGGGTGGAGACCCAGTACTTC.